The 7 T cell receptor beta chains presented below share a single source sample, sequenced in a study of OX40 agonist ivuxolimab in advanced cancers. Library preparation used the immunoSEQ multiplex PCR assay. TCRdb carries this immuneACCESS record with in-frame sequences only. Its versions omit some clonotypes, under half of them owing to an unresolved V gene in the studies checked, with the rest unexplained. This sample comprises approximately 64,000 clones, roughly 90% of them detected only once. The top ten clonotypes cover approximately 3% of the sample. The sequenced sample was CD4+ or CD8+ T cells sorted from blood, obtained in a trial of the OX40 agonist ivuxolimab. Source of these receptors: an adult with an advanced solid tumor such as melanoma, head and neck, liver or kidney cancer.

For the CDR3, the DNA is TGTGCCAGCAGCTCCTCCGCCCTGAGGCATGGCTACACCTTC. This encodes CASSSSALRHGYTF. The chain carries TRBV5-6 and TRBJ1-2; D call uncertain. The CDR3 sequence is 14 residues long. Deletions cut 3 bases from V and 6 bases from J, with 15 bases between. CDR1 and CDR2 (germline): SGHDT, YYEEEE. The full variable domain, with the rest looked up from reference TRBV5-6 and TRBJ1-2, is DAGVTQSPTHLIKTRGQQVTLRCSPKSGHDTVSWYQQALGQGPQFIFQYYEEEERQRGNFPDRFSGHQFPNYSSELNVNALLLGDSALYLCASSSSALRHGYTFGSGTRLTVV.

This sequence joins TRBV11-3 and TRBJ1-1; D is unclear. The germline CDR1 and CDR2 sequences are SGHNT and YENEEA. The CDR3 extends over 13 amino acids. Deletions cut 0 bases from V and 2 bases from J, with 4 bases between. Written as DNA, the CDR3 is TGTGCCAGCAGCTTAGAACCAAACACTGAAGCTTTCTTT. Protein product: CASSLEPNTEAFF.

The rearrangement joins TRBV5-1 to TRBJ2-6, with TRBD1 as a possible D gene (6 bases). The CDR3 consists of 16 residues. Germline values: CDR1 SGHRS, CDR2 YFSETQ. The V end lost 4 bases, the J end lost 2 bases, and 13 bases lay between the germline ends. CDR3 DNA: TGCGCCAGCAGCCCTGGGCCAGGGGCTGGGGCCAACGTCCTGACTTTC. It encodes CASSPGPGAGANVLTF.

V and J are TRBV28 and TRBJ2-2, with D hard to call. Germline loops: CDR1 MDHEN, CDR2 SYDVKM. Trimming took off 4 bases at V and 5 bases at J, with 8 bases between the two ends. This CDR3 spans 13 amino acids. CDR3 loop: CASSSPGTGELFF. Written as DNA, the CDR3 is TGTGCCAGCAGTTCCCCGGGTACCGGGGAGCTGTTTTTT.

V and J are TRBV7-9 and TRBJ2-5, with 10 bases fitting TRBD2. J lost 2 bases, V lost 1 base, and 4 bases had no gene match. The CDR3 runs to 16 residues. Per the germline V gene, CDR1 is SEHNR and CDR2 is FQNEAQ (reference sequence). CDR3 DNA sequence: TGTGCCAGCAGCTTAGGAGCGGGAGGGAGTCAAGAGACCCAGTACTTC. Translating it yields CASSLGAGGSQETQYF. Drawing the rest from reference TRBV7-9 and TRBJ2-5, the complete variable domain is DTGVSQNPRHKITKRGQNVTFRCDPISEHNRLYWYRQTLGQGPEFLTYFQNEAQLEKSRLLSDRFSAERPKGSFSTLEIQRTEQGDSAMYLCASSLGAGGSQETQYFGPGTRLLVL.

V usage is TRBV10-1 and J usage is TRBJ2-3, with 8 bases lining up with TRBD2. Per germline, CDR1 WNHNN and CDR2 SYGVQD (reference sequence). Trimming at V came to 0 bases and at J to 14 bases, leaving 10 bases not matched to a gene. The CDR3 is 14 residues long. CDR3 loop: CASSESPREVARYF. The DNA of the CDR3 is TGCGCCAGCAGTGAGTCCCCGCGGGAGGTCGCAAGGTATTTT.

This sequence joins TRBV4-1 and TRBJ2-2, with TRBD2 identical over 7 bases. The CDR3 runs 18 residues. J lost 2 bases, V lost 0 bases, and 9 bases had no gene match. From germline, CDR1 is MGHRA and CDR2 YSYEKL. The CDR3 region has the DNA TGCGCCAGCAGCCAAGATCCAACCAGCGGGACTAACACCGGGGAGCTGTTTTTT. Translating gives CASSQDPTSGTNTGELFF.